What follows are 5 T cell receptor beta chains derived from one specimen sequenced in a study of cytomegalovirus exposure and HLA in healthy donors. The PCR employed 60 Vbeta primers together with 13 Jbeta primers. TCRdb's table, derived via immunoSEQ multiplex PCR, lists solely in-frame clones and lacks some. The sample carries about 110,000 clones, approximately 70% recorded once. The sample consisted of PBMCs. The receptor set was obtained from a boy between 5 and 17 years old in good health and CMV-seronegative.

The chain has TRBV2 and TRBJ1-5, with 7 bases fitting TRBD1. CDR3 length: 15 amino acids. CDR1 SNHLY and CDR2 FYNNEI come from the germline V gene. Unmatched junction bases numbered 9, after V lost 7 bases and J lost 3 bases. CDR3 coding DNA: TGTGCCAGCATGCTTTGGACAGGCCACAATCAGCCCCAGCATTTT. Its protein is CASMLWTGHNQPQHF.

V and J are TRBV11-3 and TRBJ2-1; tentative D call: TRBD1 (5 bases). This CDR3 region has 12 residues. Germline CDR1 and CDR2: SGHNT and YENEEA. V was shortened by 1 base and J by 9 bases, with 7 bases between the two germline ends. CDR3: CASSLVGVEQFF. The CDR3 DNA sequence: TGTGCCAGCAGCTTAGTAGGGGTTGAGCAGTTCTTC.

V gene TRBV11-2 combines with J gene TRBJ1-5, with D possibly being TRBD1 (6 bases). Trimming pared 5 bases from V and 0 bases from J, leaving 11 bases between. Germline V gene sequence: CDR1 SGHAT, CDR2 FQNNGV. The CDR3 runs 15 residues. The CDR3 coding sequence is TGTGCCAGCAGCCCCGGACAGTATAGCAATCAGCCCCAGCATTTT. Amino acid sequence: CASSPGQYSNQPQHF.

This clone was detected a few times. The chain joins TRBV27 to TRBJ1-5; 8 bases are shared with TRBD1. The CDR3 consists of 15 residues. With 8 bases clipped from V and 4 bases from J, the junction kept 10 bases outside the gene matches. The germline V gene encodes CDR1 MNHEY and CDR2 SMNVEV (reference sequence). Here the CDR3 DNA reads TGTGCCAGCGGGTACGACAGGGGACTAAATCAGCCCCAGCATTTT. Encoded protein: CASGYDRGLNQPQHF.

The CDR3 bases are TGTGCCAGTAGTATCCCGGGACTCATGAACACTGAAGCTTTCTTT. This encodes CASSIPGLMNTEAFF. The rearrangement joins TRBV19 to TRBJ1-1, with a possible D match to TRBD1 (5 bases). Germline loops: CDR1 LNHDA, CDR2 SQIVND (reference sequence). V lost 3 bases and J lost 0, with 11 bases in between. CDR3 length: 15 residues.